One sample yielded the 24 T cell receptor beta chains listed below, sequenced in a study of shared clonotypes between healthy human individuals. Sequencing used immunoSEQ multiplex PCR; TCRdb keeps in-frame clones, though not all of them. The sample gives 330,000 or so clones, around 70% of which show up once; about 10% is in the top ten. Material: memory CD4+ T cells sorted from blood. Subset: CD45RA-negative fraction. Every receptor here comes from a man aged 30 to 39 in good health.

V usage is TRBV19 and J usage is TRBJ1-5; TRBD1 might be the D (5 bases). Deletions cut 6 bases from V and 8 bases from J, with 20 bases between. Germline V CDR1 and CDR2: LNHDA, SQIVND (reference sequence). The CDR3 contains 15 residues. DNA of the CDR3: TGTGCCAGTAGGAGGAGTCTGGGGGGGTCGGAGCCCCAGCATTTT. Amino acids: CASRRSLGGSEPQHF.

The chain recombines TRBV7-9 with TRBJ2-7, with 7 bases that match TRBD2. CDR3 length: 16 residues. Germline V lookup: CDR1 SEHNR, CDR2 FQNEAQ (reference sequence). V shed 5 bases and J 2 bases; nucleotides not matched to a gene: 12. The chain's CDR3 is CASSPTGTKAAYEQYF. The CDR3 nucleotides read TGTGCCAGCAGCCCTACCGGGACTAAAGCAGCCTACGAGCAGTACTTC.

This clone has at least ten counts. The V and J genes are TRBV25-1 and TRBJ2-7; D might be TRBD1 (5 bases). This CDR3 region has 12 residues. Germline V gene data show CDR1 as MGHDK and CDR2 as SYGVNS. Trimming cost V 8 bases and J 0 bases, with 8 bases left between them. The CDR3 protein is CASGATSYEQYF. The DNA of the CDR3 is TGTGCCAGCGGGGCAACCTCCTACGAGCAGTACTTC.

Only a few counts were recorded for this clone. The chain has TRBV5-1 and TRBJ2-1, with 8 nucleotides matching TRBD2. The ends lost 0 bases at V and 7 bases at J; junction bases unmatched: 9. CDR3 length: 16 residues. Per germline, CDR1 SGHRS and CDR2 YFSETQ. The CDR3 DNA is TGCGCCAGCAGCTTGGGGCCTAGCGGGTCCTTGAATGAGCAGTTCTTC. Its translation: CASSLGPSGSLNEQFF.

The V gene is TRBV7-2, the J gene TRBJ2-7; D tentatively fits TRBD1 or TRBD2 (6 bases each). CDR1 and CDR2 (germline): SGHTA, FQGNSA. V was shortened by 6 bases and J by 0 bases, with 12 bases between the two germline ends. This CDR3 comprises 14 residues. The CDR3 region is CASRDGGSSYEQYF. DNA for the CDR3: TGTGCCAGCAGGGACGGGGGCAGCTCCTACGAGCAGTACTTC.

This clone has a single count. This chain uses TRBV18 with TRBJ1-1, with 10 bases that match TRBD1. Germline V CDR1 and CDR2: KGHSH, LQKENI. V was clipped by 3 bases and J by 2 bases; unmatched bases: 3. The CDR3 consists of 15 residues. CDR3 DNA sequence: TGTGCCAGCTCACCGGACAGGGGGACTAACACTGAAGCTTTCTTT. This gives the protein CASSPDRGTNTEAFF.

A single count supports this clone. This chain connects TRBV7-9 to TRBJ2-1; D gene uncertain. Deletions cut 5 bases from V and 0 bases from J, with 5 bases between. The CDR3 is 13 residues long. Germline V gene lookup returns CDR1 SEHNR and CDR2 FQNEAQ (reference sequence). The CDR3 spells CASSSLSYNEQFF. CDR3 nucleotides: TGTGCCAGCAGCAGCCTCTCCTACAATGAGCAGTTCTTC.

This rearrangement joins TRBV28 to TRBJ1-2, with D hard to call. This CDR3 has 12 residues. Germline V gene data show CDR1 as MDHEN and CDR2 as SYDVKM. V was shortened by 5 bases and J by 4 bases, with 8 bases between the two germline ends. CDR3 sequence: CASSGRGYGYTF. The CDR3 DNA follows: TGTGCCAGCAGTGGACGAGGCTATGGCTACACCTTC.

A few counts support this clone. The genes are TRBV2 and TRBJ1-5, with a weak D call TRBD1 (6 bases). In germline, CDR1 is SNHLY, CDR2 FYNNEI. V lost 4 bases to trimming and J lost 7 bases, with 17 bases between them. This CDR3 spans 15 amino acids. The CDR3 sequence: CASSVSSGAAQPQHF. The DNA for the CDR3 is TGTGCCAGCAGTGTGAGTTCAGGGGCTGCGCAGCCCCAGCATTTT.

This clone was seen more than once but under ten times. The rearrangement uses TRBV7-2 and TRBJ2-7; the match to TRBD2 covers 7 bases. V shed 5 bases, J shed 1 base, and the junction held 11 bases outside the gene matches. Germline assignment: CDR1 SGHTA and CDR2 FQGNSA. The CDR3 covers 16 residues. The CDR3 spells CASSRGPGRASYEQYF. CDR3 bases: TGTGCCAGCAGCCGAGGCCCAGGGAGGGCTTCCTACGAGCAGTACTTC.

The chain has TRBV5-4 and TRBJ2-2, with D possibly being TRBD1 or TRBD2 (5 bases each). Germline CDR1 SGHNT, CDR2 YYREEE (reference sequence). CDR3 size: 15 residues. The germline V and J ends were trimmed by 3 bases and 8 bases, with 17 bases remaining between them. As DNA, the CDR3 is TGTGCCAGCAGCTCCCCCGGGACCCCCGAGGGGGAGCTGTTTTTT. Translating it yields CASSSPGTPEGELFF.

The J gene is TRBJ2-2, the V gene TRBV5-6, with 7 positions matching TRBD1. With V trimmed by 5 bases and J by 7 bases, 8 bases remained unmatched. Germline V gene sequence: CDR1 SGHDT, CDR2 YYEEEE. The CDR3 contains 14 residues. The CDR3 loop reads CASRRRRTGGELFF. The CDR3 DNA reads as TGTGCCAGCAGACGCCGACGGACAGGCGGGGAGCTGTTTTTT.

The rearrangement links TRBV28 to TRBJ2-1, with TRBD2 matching over 7 bases. The ends lost 3 bases at V and 5 bases at J; junction bases unmatched: 1. CDR1 is MDHEN and CDR2 is SYDVKM in the germline V gene. CDR3 length equals 13 residues. CDR3 in amino acids: CASSFREDNEQFF. The CDR3, as DNA: TGTGCCAGCAGTTTTCGGGAGGACAATGAGCAGTTCTTC.

The genes are TRBV28 and TRBJ2-3, with a possible D match to TRBD1 (6 bases). Trimming took 8 bases from V and 9 from J, leaving 15 bases between them. The CDR3 has 12 residues. CDR1 and CDR2 (germline): MDHEN, SYDVKM. The CDR3 here is CASSPAGQTQYF. The CDR3 DNA reads TGTGCCAGCTCTCCGGCAGGACAGACGCAGTATTTT.

The chain has TRBV2 and TRBJ2-2; the D gene is possibly TRBD1 (6 bases). This CDR3 is built from 15 residues. Deletions cut 7 bases from V and 0 bases from J, with 12 bases between. Germline V gives CDR1 SNHLY, CDR2 FYNNEI. The CDR3 sequence: CASTRQVANTGELFF. Here the CDR3 DNA reads TGTGCCAGCACGCGACAGGTCGCGAACACCGGGGAGCTGTTTTTT.

For this clone: A much larger clone lies one base from this, so it may be a read error. The chain links TRBV5-5 to TRBJ2-3; D possibly corresponds to TRBD1 (5 bases). This CDR3 has 16 residues. Germline CDR1 is SGHKS and CDR2 is YYEKEE (reference sequence). This CDR3 is CASSLYSGVSTGTQYF. As DNA, the CDR3 is TGTGCCAGCAGCTTGTATTCGGGCGTTAGCACAGGTACGCAGTATTTT.

The gene calls are TRBV4-2 and TRBJ1-4; D uncertain. Germline lookup yields CDR1 LGHNA and CDR2 YNFKEQ. The V gene lost 5 bases and the J gene lost 4 bases, with 14 bases spanning the gap. The CDR3 runs 15 residues. Here the CDR3 DNA reads TGTGCCAGCAGCGAGCCACGGGTTGGTAATGAAAAACTGTTTTTT. Its translation is CASSEPRVGNEKLFF.

CDR3 DNA sequence: TGTGCCAGCAGTCCTGGGGACAGGGGGTTACGCACTGAAGCTTTCTTT. This sequence encodes CASSPGDRGLRTEAFF. The chain combines TRBV28 with TRBJ1-1, with 11 positions matching TRBD1. Germline CDR1 is MDHEN and CDR2 is SYDVKM. V lost 5 bases and J lost 4; bases outside the gene matches: 9. This CDR3 is 16 amino acids long.

This rearrangement joins TRBV6-1 to TRBJ2-2; 9 nucleotides agree with TRBD2. The V gene end was trimmed by 2 bases and the J gene end by 3 bases; junction bases not matched to a gene: 4. CDR3 size: 16 residues. Germline lookup yields CDR1 MNHNS and CDR2 SASEGT. The CDR3 loop reads CASSEPLAGYTGELFF. CDR3 in DNA: TGTGCCAGCAGTGAACCTCTAGCGGGATACACCGGGGAGCTGTTTTTT.

V is TRBV7-2 and J is TRBJ2-1, with 8 bases identical to TRBD2. The CDR3 has 15 residues. Germline CDR1 reads SGHTA; CDR2 reads FQGNSA. V was clipped by 2 bases and J by 4 bases; unmatched bases: 4. The DNA for the CDR3 is TGTGCCAGCAGCTTATTAGCGGGAATATACAATGAGCAGTTCTTC. Its protein is CASSLLAGIYNEQFF.

This clone has just one count. The chain uses TRBV12-2 and TRBJ2-7; TRBD1, the table's D call, was not compared with the DNA. TRBV12-2 is an annotated pseudogene. The CDR3 runs 13 residues. CDR3 nucleotides: TGTGCAAGTCATCAGGCATTCTCCTACGAGCAGTACTTC. Residues: CASHQAFSYEQYF.

This chain uses TRBV10-3 with TRBJ1-1, with D unresolved. The CDR3 contains 11 residues. V was trimmed by 0 bases and J by 8 bases, leaving 4 bases between them. CDR1 is ENHRY and CDR2 is SYGVKD in the germline V gene. The CDR3, as DNA: TGTGCCATCAGTGAGTCGGGGGAAGCTTTCTTT. Amino acids: CAISESGEAFF.

The rearrangement uses TRBV7-2 and TRBJ1-5, with D possibly being TRBD1 (6 bases). The CDR3 totals 13 residues. Between the trimmed V and J ends, which lost 4 bases and 9 bases, there was a span of 13 bases. In germline, CDR1 is SGHTA, CDR2 FQGNSA. In DNA, the CDR3 is TGTGCCAGCAGCTGGACAGCCGTCACGCCCCAGCATTTT. It encodes CASSWTAVTPQHF. Full variable domain (remainder filled in from reference TRBV7-2 and TRBJ1-5): GAGVSQSPSNKVTEKGKDVELRCDPISGHTALYWYRQSLGQGLEFLIYFQGNSAPDKSGLPSDRFSAERTGGSVSTLTIQRTQQEDSAVYLCASSWTAVTPQHFGDGTRLSIL.

The chain employs TRBV30 and TRBJ1-4; the D gene is possibly TRBD1 (5 bases). The ends were cut back, 4 bases at V and 8 bases at J, with 14 bases in the middle. CDR1 and CDR2 (germline): GTSNPN, SVGIG (reference sequence). The CDR3 loop spans 13 amino acids. For the CDR3, the DNA is TGTGCCTGGACCCGGGGCAGTGGGGAAAAACTGTTTTTT. Translated: CAWTRGSGEKLFF.